This T cell receptor (beta chain) was retrieved from a study of blood T cell repertoires in COVID-19 (TCRdb year 2020). In terms of the full investigation: Samples from collaborators originated in the United States, Italy and Spain and spanned both the acute and convalescent phases of COVID-19. A de-identified subject ID, COVID-19 status, age in years and sex were almost always included in the sample metadata. The samples were drawn from the first 160 participants of the ongoing ImmuneRACE study and from 1,254 subjects provided by 6 global collaborators. The dataset comprised deeply sampled blood TCRbeta repertoires from subjects exposed to, actively infected with, or recovered from COVID-19. The material from the prospective study consisted of cDNA or gDNA derived from T cells, B-cell-depleted T cells, or PBMCs. HLA class I and class II types, where available, came from metadata supplied by the sample provider rather than from assay-based typing. A freely available public database, intended as a resource for researchers studying the immune response to SARS-CoV-2, is where the repertoires were released.

Broader findings and caveats from the paper: The amount of clinical and demographic metadata varied by source and participant and was provided uncurated.

Its CDR3 holds 14 amino acids, cysteine through phenylalanine. Only the CDR3 portion is preserved as DNA: 42 bases, with reading frame beginning at the first base. V is reduced by 5 bases and J by 3 bases, leaving a spacing of 14 bases between them. Sequences SGHNT (CDR1) and YENEEA (CDR2) are obtained from the germline V gene. One collaborating source in Seattle enrolled patients while the patients were actively infected and followed the patients over time throughout the course of disease. Whole blood was collected in K2EDTA tubes by collaborating institutions according to the institutions' own protocols. Collaborator samples were shipped for TCRbeta analysis as frozen whole blood, isolated PBMCs, or DNA extracted from either sample type. The immunoSEQ Assay, a bias-controlled multiplex PCR, was used to amplify TCRbeta CDR3 regions from genomic DNA. The source study handled its data this way. The number of nucleated cells in each sample was estimated by amplification of reference gene primers within the assay. To quantify the absolute abundance of each unique TCRbeta CDR3 rearrangement, sequence reads were collapsed and filtered. For each sample, productive Simpson clonality was calculated by taking the square root of Simpson's diversity index across productive rearrangements. This immuneACCESS table, as held by TCRdb, lists in-frame sequences with V and J called but not all clones. Of the missing ones, under half trace to an unresolved V gene in checked studies; the others have no known cause. Clone size and the V and J calls come from that table; the DNA yielded D and trimming. Recorded for this sample are about 210,000 clones; 82% of them occurred a single time. The top ten constitute 6.5% to 9.5% of the sample.

Concerning this clone itself: Its binding antigen is unknown. Base-call qualities are not available, and no considerably larger clone is one nucleotide away.

The rearranged chain carries TRBV11-3 and TRBJ2-7, and perhaps TRBD2 as D gene, on 6 matching bases. The receptor comes from a woman aged 55-69 years with COVID-19, enrolled during active disease. The sequencing input was peripheral blood. The CDR3 loop reads CASSQEGGNYEQYF. The DNA reads TGTGCCAGCAGCCAGGAGGGCGGGAACTACGAGCAGTACTTC.